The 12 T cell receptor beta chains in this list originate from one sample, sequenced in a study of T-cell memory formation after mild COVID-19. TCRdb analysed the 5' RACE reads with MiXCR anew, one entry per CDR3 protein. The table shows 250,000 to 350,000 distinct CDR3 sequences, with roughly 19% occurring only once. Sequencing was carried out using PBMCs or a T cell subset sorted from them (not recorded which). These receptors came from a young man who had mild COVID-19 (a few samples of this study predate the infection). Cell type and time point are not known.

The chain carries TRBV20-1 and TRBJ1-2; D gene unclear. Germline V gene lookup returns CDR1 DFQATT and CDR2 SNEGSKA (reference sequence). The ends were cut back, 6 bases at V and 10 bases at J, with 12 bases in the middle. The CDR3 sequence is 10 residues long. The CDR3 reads CSAGEYAYTF. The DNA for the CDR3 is TGCAGTGCCGGCGAGTACGCCTACACCTTC.

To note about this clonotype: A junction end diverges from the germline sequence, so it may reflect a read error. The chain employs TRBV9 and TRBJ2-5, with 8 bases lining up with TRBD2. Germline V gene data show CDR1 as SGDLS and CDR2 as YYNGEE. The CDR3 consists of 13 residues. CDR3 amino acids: CASSETTGTRLTF. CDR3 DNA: TGTGCCAGCAGCGAAACGACCGGGACTAGATTAACCTTC.

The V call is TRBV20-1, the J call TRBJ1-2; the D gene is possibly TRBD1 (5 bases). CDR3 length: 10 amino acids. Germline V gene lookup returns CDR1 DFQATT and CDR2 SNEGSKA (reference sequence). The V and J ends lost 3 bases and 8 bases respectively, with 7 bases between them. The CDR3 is CSAREGGYTF. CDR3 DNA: TGCAGTGCTAGGGAGGGGGGCTACACCTTC.

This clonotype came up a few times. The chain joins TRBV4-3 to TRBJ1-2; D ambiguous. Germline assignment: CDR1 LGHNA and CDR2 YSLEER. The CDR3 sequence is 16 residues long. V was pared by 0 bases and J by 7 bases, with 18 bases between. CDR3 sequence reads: CASSQDNYPSGRGYTF. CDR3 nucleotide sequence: TGCGCCAGCAGCCAAGATAATTACCCCTCGGGCCGTGGCTACACCTTC.

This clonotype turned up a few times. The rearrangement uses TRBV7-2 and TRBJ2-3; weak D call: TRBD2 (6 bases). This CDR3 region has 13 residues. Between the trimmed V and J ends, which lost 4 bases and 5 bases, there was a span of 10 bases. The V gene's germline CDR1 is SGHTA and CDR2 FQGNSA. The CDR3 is CASSSPAGDTQYF. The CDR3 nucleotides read TGTGCCAGCAGCTCCCCAGCGGGAGATACGCAGTATTTT.

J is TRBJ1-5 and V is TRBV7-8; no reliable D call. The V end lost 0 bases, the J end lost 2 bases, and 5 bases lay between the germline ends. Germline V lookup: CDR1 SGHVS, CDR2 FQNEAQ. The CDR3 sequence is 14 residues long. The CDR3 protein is CASSLASGNQPQHF. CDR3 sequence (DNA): TGTGCCAGCAGCTTAGCTAGCGGCAATCAGCCCCAGCATTTT.

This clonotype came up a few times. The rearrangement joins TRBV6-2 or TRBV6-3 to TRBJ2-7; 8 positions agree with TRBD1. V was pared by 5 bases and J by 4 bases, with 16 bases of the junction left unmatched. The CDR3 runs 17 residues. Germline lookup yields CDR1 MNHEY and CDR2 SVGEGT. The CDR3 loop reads CASSVWTGIDRRYEQYV. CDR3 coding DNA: TGTGCCAGCAGTGTCTGGACAGGGATCGACCGTCGATACGAGCAGTACGTC.

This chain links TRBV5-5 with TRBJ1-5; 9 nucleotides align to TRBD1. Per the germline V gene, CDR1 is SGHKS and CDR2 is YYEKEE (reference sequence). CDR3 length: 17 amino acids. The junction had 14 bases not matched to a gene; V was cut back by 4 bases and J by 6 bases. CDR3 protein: CASSNVWTGDSGQPQHF. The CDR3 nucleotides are TGTGCCAGCAGCAACGTTTGGACAGGGGACAGCGGTCAGCCCCAGCATTTT. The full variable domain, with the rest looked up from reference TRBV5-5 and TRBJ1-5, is DAGVTQSPTHLIKTRGQQVTLRCSPISGHKSVSWYQQVLGQGPQFIFQYYEKEERGRGNFPDRFSARQFPNYSSELNVNALLLGDSALYLCASSNVWTGDSGQPQHFGDGTRLSIL.

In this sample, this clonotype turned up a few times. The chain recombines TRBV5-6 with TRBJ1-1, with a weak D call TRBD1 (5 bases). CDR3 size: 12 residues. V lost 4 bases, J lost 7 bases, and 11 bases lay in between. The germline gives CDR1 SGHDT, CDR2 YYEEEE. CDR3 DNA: TGTGCCAGCAGCCGTAGACAGCATGAAGCTTTCTTT. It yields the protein CASSRRQHEAFF. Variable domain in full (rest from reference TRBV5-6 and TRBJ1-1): DAGVTQSPTHLIKTRGQQVTLRCSPKSGHDTVSWYQQALGQGPQFIFQYYEEEERQRGNFPDRFSGHQFPNYSSELNVNALLLGDSALYLCASSRRQHEAFFGQGTRLTVV.

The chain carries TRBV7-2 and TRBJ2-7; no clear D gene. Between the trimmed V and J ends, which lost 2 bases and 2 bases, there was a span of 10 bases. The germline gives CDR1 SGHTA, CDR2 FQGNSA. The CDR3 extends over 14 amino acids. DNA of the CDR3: TGTGCCAGCAGCTTATGGGGTAGCACCTACGAGCAGTACTTC. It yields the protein CASSLWGSTYEQYF.

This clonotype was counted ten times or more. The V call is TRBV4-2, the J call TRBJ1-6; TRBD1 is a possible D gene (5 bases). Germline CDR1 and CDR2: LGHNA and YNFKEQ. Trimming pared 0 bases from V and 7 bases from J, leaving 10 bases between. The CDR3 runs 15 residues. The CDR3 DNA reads TGTGCCAGCAGCCAAGAGACAGAACGCAATTCACCCCTCCACTTT. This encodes CASSQETERNSPLHF.

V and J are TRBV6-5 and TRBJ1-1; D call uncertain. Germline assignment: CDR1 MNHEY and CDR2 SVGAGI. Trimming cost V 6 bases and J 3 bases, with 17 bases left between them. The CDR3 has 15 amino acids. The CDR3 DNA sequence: TGTGCCAGCAGAAACCCCCCGGGGATCTACACTGAAGCTTTCTTT. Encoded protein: CASRNPPGIYTEAFF.